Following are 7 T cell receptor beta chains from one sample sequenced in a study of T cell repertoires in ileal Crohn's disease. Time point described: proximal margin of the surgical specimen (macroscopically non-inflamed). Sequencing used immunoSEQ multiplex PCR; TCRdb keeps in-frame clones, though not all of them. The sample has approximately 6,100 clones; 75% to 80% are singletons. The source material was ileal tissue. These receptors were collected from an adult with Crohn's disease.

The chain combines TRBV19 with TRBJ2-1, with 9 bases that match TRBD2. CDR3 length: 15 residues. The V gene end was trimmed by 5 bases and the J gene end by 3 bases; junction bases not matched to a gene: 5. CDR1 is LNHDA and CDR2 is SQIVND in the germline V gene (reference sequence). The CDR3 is CASSAPSGVYNEQFF. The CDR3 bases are TGTGCCAGTAGTGCACCTAGCGGGGTCTACAATGAGCAGTTCTTC.

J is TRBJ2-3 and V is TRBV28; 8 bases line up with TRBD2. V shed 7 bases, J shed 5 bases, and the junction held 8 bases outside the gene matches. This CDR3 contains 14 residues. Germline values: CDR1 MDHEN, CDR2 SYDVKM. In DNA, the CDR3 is TGTGCCAGCACGTCGGGAGGGCCTGTAGATACGCAGTATTTT. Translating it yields CASTSGGPVDTQYF.

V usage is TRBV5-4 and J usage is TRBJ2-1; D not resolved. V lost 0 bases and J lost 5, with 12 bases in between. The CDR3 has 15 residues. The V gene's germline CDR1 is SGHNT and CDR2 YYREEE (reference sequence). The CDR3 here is CASSLAGGQNNEQFF. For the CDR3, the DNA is TGTGCCAGCAGCTTGGCCGGCGGCCAGAACAATGAGCAGTTCTTC.

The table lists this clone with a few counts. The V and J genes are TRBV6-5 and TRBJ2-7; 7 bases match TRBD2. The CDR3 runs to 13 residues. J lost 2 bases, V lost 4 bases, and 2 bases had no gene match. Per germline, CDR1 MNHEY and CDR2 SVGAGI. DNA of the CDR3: TGTGCCAGCAGTTTGCGGGAGACCTACGAGCAGTACTTC. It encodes CASSLRETYEQYF.

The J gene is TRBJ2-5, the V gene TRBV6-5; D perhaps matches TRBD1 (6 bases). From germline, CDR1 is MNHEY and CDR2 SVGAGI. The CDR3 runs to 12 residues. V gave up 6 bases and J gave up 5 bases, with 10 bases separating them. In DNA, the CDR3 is TGTGCCAGCAGGCAGGGGTGGGAGACCCAGTACTTC. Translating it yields CASRQGWETQYF.

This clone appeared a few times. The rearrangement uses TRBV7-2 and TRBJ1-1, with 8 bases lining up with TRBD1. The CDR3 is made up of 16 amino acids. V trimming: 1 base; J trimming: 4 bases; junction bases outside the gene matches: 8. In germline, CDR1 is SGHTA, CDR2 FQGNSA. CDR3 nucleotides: TGTGCCAGCAGCTTAGGGCAGGGGGCCCTAGGCACTGAAGCTTTCTTT. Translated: CASSLGQGALGTEAFF.

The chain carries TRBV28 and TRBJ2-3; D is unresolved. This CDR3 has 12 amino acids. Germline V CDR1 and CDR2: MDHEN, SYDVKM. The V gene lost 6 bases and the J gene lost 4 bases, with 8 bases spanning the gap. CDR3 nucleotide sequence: TGTGCCAGCAGGCCCCAAGCAGATACGCAGTATTTT. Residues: CASRPQADTQYF.